The 12 T cell receptor beta chains given below trace back to one sample, sequenced in a study of blood T cell repertoires in COVID-19. The data were produced by immunoSEQ multiplex PCR, yet TCRdb's version contains in-frame clones alone and is incomplete. The sample holds about 380,000 clones, more than 75% seen once. Sample: PBMCs or T cells enriched from blood (not recorded which). These receptors all stem from a young man who had recovered from COVID-19.

V usage is TRBV5-8 and J usage is TRBJ1-2; 8 positions match TRBD1. V shed 4 bases and J 4 bases; nucleotides not matched to a gene: 6. CDR1 is SGHTS and CDR2 is YDEGEE in the germline V gene. The length of the CDR3 is 14 residues. The chain's CDR3 is CASSPRQGSYGYTF. The DNA of the CDR3 is TGTGCCAGCAGCCCCCGACAGGGGTCCTATGGCTACACCTTC.

The chain has TRBV6-5 and TRBJ2-7, with 8 bases lining up with TRBD2. V dropped 5 bases and J dropped 4; count of bases not matched to a gene: 7. The CDR3 is 14 residues long. Germline loops: CDR1 MNHEY, CDR2 SVGAGI. CDR3 DNA sequence: TGTGCCAGCAGTACCGGGGGGGGTTATTACGAGCAGTACTTC. As protein: CASSTGGGYYEQYF.

This chain connects TRBV30 to TRBJ2-1; TRBD1 matches at 10 bases. From germline, CDR1 is GTSNPN and CDR2 SVGIG (reference sequence). Trimming removed 4 bases from V and 6 bases from J; junction bases left unmatched: 6. The CDR3 is made up of 14 amino acids. The CDR3 DNA reads TGTGCCTGGACTCCCGGGACAGGGGTCAATGAGCAGTTCTTC. Its translation: CAWTPGTGVNEQFF.

The chain is built from TRBV28 and TRBJ1-3; D is ambiguous. Per germline, CDR1 MDHEN and CDR2 SYDVKM. CDR3 length: 12 residues. V lost 7 bases and J 1 base, leaving 5 bases between the germline ends. The CDR3: CASTSSGNTIYF. CDR3 bases: TGTGCCAGCACTAGTTCTGGAAACACCATATATTTT.

CDR3 sequence: CASSQGRQAGVYEQYF. The CDR3, as DNA: TGTGCCAGCAGCCAAGGTAGGCAGGCCGGGGTCTACGAGCAGTACTTC. This chain joins TRBV4-2 and TRBJ2-7; D may be TRBD2 (5 bases). In germline, CDR1 is LGHNA, CDR2 YNFKEQ. Trimming cost V 1 base and J 3 bases, with 16 bases left between them. The CDR3 has 16 residues.

This clone was detected a few times. The chain links TRBV5-1 to TRBJ1-1; D unclear. Germline assignment: CDR1 SGHRS and CDR2 YFSETQ. V dropped 5 bases and J dropped 6 bases, with 17 bases sitting between them. The CDR3 totals 14 residues. The CDR3 sequence: CASSPEASAAEAFF. The CDR3 DNA sequence: TGCGCCAGCAGTCCTGAGGCCTCGGCGGCTGAAGCTTTCTTT. Variable domain in full (rest from reference TRBV5-1 and TRBJ1-1): KAGVTQTPRYLIKTRGQQVTLSCSPISGHRSVSWYQQTPGQGLQFLFEYFSETQRNKGNFPGRFSGRQFSNSRSEMNVSTLELGDSALYLCASSPEASAAEAFFGQGTRLTVV.

This clone was recorded only once. The V call is TRBV5-1, the J call TRBJ2-1, with 7 bases aligning to TRBD1. The V and J ends lost 1 base and 0 bases, in that order; junction bases with no gene match: 10. This CDR3 region has 18 residues. Germline-derived CDR1 and CDR2 are SGHRS and YFSETQ. CDR3 sequence reads: CASSLYSGGVGSYNEQFF. The CDR3, as DNA: TGCGCCAGCAGCTTGTATTCAGGGGGAGTGGGCTCCTACAATGAGCAGTTCTTC.

V is TRBV3-1 (or the pseudogene TRBV3-2) and J is TRBJ2-7, with TRBD1 matching 8 bases. Germline V lookup: CDR1 LGHDT, CDR2 YNNKEL (reference sequence). V dropped 5 bases and J dropped 7; count of bases not matched to a gene: 7. This CDR3 contains 13 residues. The CDR3 loop reads CASSYLTGEEQYF. The DNA of the CDR3 is TGTGCCAGCAGCTACCTGACAGGGGAGGAGCAGTACTTC.

The rearrangement uses TRBV27 and TRBJ1-5, with D possibly TRBD1 on 6 matching bases. CDR1 and CDR2 from the germline V gene are MNHEY and SMNVEV (reference sequence). The CDR3 loop spans 14 amino acids. Trimming cost V 2 bases and J 5 bases, with 10 bases left between them. The CDR3 DNA reads as TGTGCCAGCAGTTTAGGGACAAGTGATCAGCCCCAGCATTTT. Translation: CASSLGTSDQPQHF.

The CDR3 DNA reads as TGTGCCAGTAGTATGGGACAGCAATTCTTACCTAACTATGGCTACACCTTC. Protein: CASSMGQQFLPNYGYTF. The rearrangement joins TRBV19 to TRBJ1-2; 7 bases are a match to TRBD1. CDR3 size: 17 residues. The V gene's germline CDR1 is LNHDA and CDR2 SQIVND (reference sequence). The V gene end was trimmed by 3 bases and the J gene end by 0 bases; junction bases not matched to a gene: 10.

The chain links TRBV19 to TRBJ2-5, with 8 bases lining up with TRBD2. Germline V gene sequence: CDR1 LNHDA, CDR2 SQIVND (reference sequence). The CDR3 sequence is 13 residues long. The trim removed 4 bases at V and 5 bases at J, leaving 3 bases unmatched. The CDR3 region is CASSTGLAETQYF. The CDR3, as DNA: TGTGCCAGTAGTACAGGACTAGCCGAGACCCAGTACTTC.

The gene calls are TRBV3-1 (or the pseudogene TRBV3-2) and TRBJ2-7, with D maybe TRBD1 (5 bases). The CDR3 contains 14 residues. With 8 bases removed from V and 0 bases from J, the gap between germline ends came to 14 bases. The germline gives CDR1 LGHDT, CDR2 YNNKEL (reference sequence). The CDR3 loop is CASGLEGHSYEQYF. In nucleotides, the CDR3 is TGTGCCAGCGGTCTTGAAGGACACTCCTACGAGCAGTACTTC.